The 21 T cell receptor beta chains listed next were all sequenced from one sample in a study of regulatory T cells in long-lasting Graves disease. Noted time point: newly diagnosed GD, antithyroid drugs for less than 3 months. The TCR library was prepared using RNA isolated from PBMCs. According to the study, TCR beta libraries were built with iRepertoire HTBI primers and CDR3-region Arm-PCR. MiXCR, run by TCRdb on the multiplex PCR reads, gives a single entry per CDR3 protein. This sample yields over 200,000 distinct CDR3 sequences, of which about 17% are seen a single time; around 21% belongs to the top ten. This material consisted of peripheral blood mononuclear cells (PBMCs), taken at new diagnosis, from a patient treated with antithyroid drugs. Receptors were obtained from a female donor with Graves disease.

The chain joins TRBV10-3 to TRBJ2-2; TRBD1 might be the D (6 bases). The ends were cut back, 3 bases at V and 5 bases at J, with 10 bases in the middle. Germline-derived CDR1 and CDR2 are ENHRY and SYGVKD. CDR3 size: 14 residues. The CDR3 reads CAISDTQGTGELFF. CDR3 nucleotide sequence: TGTGCCATCAGTGATACACAGGGTACCGGGGAGCTGTTTTTT.

This clonotype showed up many times. The chain recombines TRBV20-1 with TRBJ1-1; 9 bases are a match to TRBD1. J lost 4 bases, V lost 3 bases, and 0 bases had no gene match. CDR1 and CDR2 from the germline V gene are DFQATT and SNEGSKA (reference sequence). The CDR3 runs to 12 residues. The CDR3, as DNA: TGCAGTGCTAGGACAGGGGGCACTGAAGCTTTCTTT. It codes for CSARTGGTEAFF.

Notes on this clonotype: A far more abundant clone sits one base away, making this likely a read error. The chain has TRBV2 and TRBJ2-5; the match to TRBD1 covers 8 bases. The DNA end lines up better with TRBJ2-7; the J call may be wrong. The germline gives CDR1 SNHLY, CDR2 FYNNEI. There are 14 residues in the CDR3. In DNA, the CDR3 is TGTACCAGCGGACAGACGGACAGGGAAGGCGAGCAGTACTTC. This codes for CTSGQTDREGEQYF.

The J gene is TRBJ2-7, the V gene TRBV18; 8 bases are shared with TRBD2. Germline CDR1 is KGHSH and CDR2 is LQKENI. Losses at the gene ends were 3 bases for V and 10 bases for J; bases not matched to a gene: 14. The CDR3 runs 15 residues. The CDR3 DNA follows: TGTGCCAGCTCACCGGAGCGGGGGCGCCTCTTCAGTCAGTACTTC. This encodes CASSPERGRLFSQYF.

V usage is TRBV5-4 and J usage is TRBJ2-5; 12 positions match TRBD2. This CDR3 has 16 amino acids. Per the germline V gene, CDR1 is SGHNT and CDR2 is YYREEE (reference sequence). After removal of 4 bases from V and 4 bases from J, the junction contained 8 bases not matched to a gene. This chain's CDR3 is CASSEASGRGRETQYF. CDR3 coding DNA: TGTGCCAGCAGCGAGGCTAGCGGGAGGGGTCGAGAGACCCAGTACTTC.

This clonotype has a handful of counts. The CDR3 ends on some other residue instead of the conserved phenylalanine or tryptophan, so this is likely a read error. The V gene is TRBV10-3, the J gene TRBJ2-7; maybe TRBD1 (6 bases). The CDR3 totals 11 residues. Between the trimmed V and J ends, which lost 6 bases and 3 bases, there was a span of 6 bases. Germline V gene lookup returns CDR1 ENHRY and CDR2 SYGVKD. CDR3 in amino acids: CAIRQGYEQYL. In nucleotides, the CDR3 is TGTGCCATCAGACAGGGCTACGAGCAGTACCTC.

This clonotype was seen many times. This chain uses TRBV20-1 with TRBJ2-5, with no clear D. Germline assignment: CDR1 DFQATT and CDR2 SNEGSKA (reference sequence). Trimming pared 5 bases from V and 4 bases from J, leaving 11 bases between. CDR3 length: 12 residues. This CDR3 is CSARPARETQYF. In DNA form, the CDR3 reads TGCAGTGCTCGCCCCGCCCGAGAGACCCAGTACTTC.

This clonotype appeared a few times. The chain links TRBV2 to TRBJ1-2, with 10 positions matching TRBD1. Trimming took 11 bases from V and 8 from J; bases not matched to a gene: 8. The CDR3 covers 12 residues. CDR1 is SNHLY, CDR2 FYNNEI, per germline. CDR3 amino acids: CAGDRGRGGYTF. For the CDR3, the DNA is TGTGCCGGAGACAGGGGGCGCGGGGGCTACACCTTC.

This rearrangement joins TRBV2 to TRBJ2-5; 11 bases match TRBD2. Germline-derived CDR1 and CDR2 are SNHLY and FYNNEI. This CDR3 comprises 14 residues. Germline trimming cut 3 bases from V and 5 bases from J; bases unmatched to any gene: 2. In DNA, the CDR3 is TGTGCCAGCAGTGATGCTAGCGGGAGGGAGACCCAGTACTTC. Residues: CASSDASGRETQYF.

CDR3 residues: CASRPQGANTGELFF. The CDR3 DNA reads TGTGCCAGCAGGCCACAGGGGGCTAACACCGGGGAGCTGTTTTTT. This chain uses TRBV12-3 or TRBV12-4 with TRBJ2-2, with 9 bases lining up with TRBD1. Germline trimming cut 6 bases from V and 2 bases from J; bases unmatched to any gene: 4. This CDR3 spans 15 amino acids.

In its sample, this clonotype was seen many times. CDR3 DNA: TGTGCCAGCAGTTTCGCCCAACGGGAGGGGCCTACTGAAGCTTTCTTT. Protein sequence: CASSFAQREGPTEAFF. This chain connects TRBV27 to TRBJ1-1; possibly TRBD1 for D (5 bases). The germline V gene encodes CDR1 MNHEY and CDR2 SMNVEV (reference sequence). Trimming took 3 bases from V and 5 from J, leaving 19 bases between them. The CDR3 is 16 residues long.

With respect to this clonotype: An end of the junction differs from the germline gene, which may be a read error. The genes are TRBV9 and TRBJ2-1; no firm D call. CDR3 size: 11 residues. The V gene's germline CDR1 is SGDLS and CDR2 YYNGEE. This CDR3 reads CASSLNNEQSF. CDR3 DNA: TGTGCCAGCAGCTTAAACAATGAGCAGTCCTTC.

At least ten counts were recorded for this clonotype. The chain uses TRBV20-1 and TRBJ2-4, with D perhaps matching TRBD1 (5 bases). This CDR3 spans 14 amino acids. Trimming removed 3 bases from V and 11 bases from J, with 20 bases in between. Germline V gives CDR1 DFQATT, CDR2 SNEGSKA (reference sequence). In DNA form, the CDR3 reads TGCAGTGCTAGTTTACAGGAGTCCCCAAAGGTTCAGTACTTC. It codes for CSASLQESPKVQYF.

At least ten counts were recorded for this clonotype. The chain links TRBV20-1 to TRBJ2-7, with D possibly TRBD1 on 6 matching bases. Looked up from germline, CDR1 is DFQATT and CDR2 is SNEGSKA (reference sequence). The V and J ends lost 0 bases and 8 bases respectively, with 14 bases between them. The CDR3 has 13 amino acids. The CDR3 coding sequence is TGCAGTGCTAGAGATGAACGGACAGCCAAGCAGTACTTC. Encoded protein: CSARDERTAKQYF.

This clonotype was observed a handful of times. V usage is TRBV6-1 and J usage is TRBJ1-4; TRBD1 matches 7 bases. The CDR3 totals 19 residues. Germline loops: CDR1 MNHNS, CDR2 SASEGT. V lost 6 bases, J lost 4 bases, and 20 bases stayed unmatched. CDR3 protein: CASSDFPYAAGGGNEKLFF. CDR3 DNA sequence: TGTGCCAGCAGCGATTTCCCATACGCGGCAGGGGGTGGTAATGAAAAACTGTTTTTT.

This clonotype was detected ten times or more. The rearrangement joins TRBV10-3 to TRBJ1-5; no clear D. Trimming took off 3 bases at V and 2 bases at J, with 2 bases between the two ends. Germline CDR1 is ENHRY and CDR2 is SYGVKD. The CDR3 has 12 amino acids. For the CDR3, the DNA is TGTGCCATCAGTGACGGCAATCAGCCCCAGCATTTT. It specifies CAISDGNQPQHF.

With respect to this clonotype: A much larger clone lies a single base off, so this may be a read error. This rearrangement joins TRBV6-1 to TRBJ2-1; D could derive from TRBD1 or TRBD2 (5 bases each). V shed 7 bases and J shed 5 bases, with 15 bases lying between them. The CDR3 contains 14 residues. CDR1 is MNHNS, CDR2 SASEGT, per germline. CDR3 sequence: CASTTRGRDNEQFF. CDR3 in DNA: TGTGCCAGCACCACGAGGGGTAGGGACAATGAGCAGTTCTTC.

This rearrangement joins TRBV2 to TRBJ2-3; TRBD2 matches at 9 bases. The CDR3 length is 15 residues. Per germline, CDR1 SNHLY and CDR2 FYNNEI. With 6 bases clipped from V and 4 bases from J, the junction kept 8 bases outside the gene matches. CDR3 loop: CASRDSGSISDTQYF. Written as DNA, the CDR3 is TGTGCCAGCAGGGATAGCGGGAGTATCTCAGATACGCAGTATTTT.

The chain recombines TRBV19 with TRBJ2-1; 7 positions match TRBD1. J lost 3 bases, V lost 5 bases, and 7 bases had no gene match. The CDR3 runs to 15 residues. Looked up from germline, CDR1 is LNHDA and CDR2 is SQIVND (reference sequence). CDR3 protein: CASSEGRGLYNEQFF. The CDR3 DNA is TGTGCCAGTAGTGAGGGAAGGGGGCTCTACAATGAGCAGTTCTTC.

Worth noting for this clonotype: This may be a read error, as it is one base from a much larger clone. The chain couples TRBV6-2 or TRBV6-3 to TRBJ1-4; the D is unclear. In germline, CDR1 is MNHEY, CDR2 SVGEGT. Trimming cost V 5 bases and J 11 bases, with 18 bases left between them. CDR3 length: 14 residues. The CDR3 sequence is CASSESDLPDKLFF. The CDR3, as DNA: TGTGCCAGCAGTGAGTCGGATCTGCCAGATAAACTGTTTTTT.

This clonotype was recorded at least ten times. V gene TRBV6-1 combines with J gene TRBJ2-7; 11 bases map to TRBD2. CDR3 size: 15 residues. Germline CDR1 and CDR2: MNHNS and SASEGT. Unmatched junction bases numbered 8, after V lost 4 bases and J lost 6 bases. In nucleotides, the CDR3 is TGTGCCAGCAGTGTGACTAGCGGGAAAGGAAGCGAGCAGTACTTC. It yields the protein CASSVTSGKGSEQYF.